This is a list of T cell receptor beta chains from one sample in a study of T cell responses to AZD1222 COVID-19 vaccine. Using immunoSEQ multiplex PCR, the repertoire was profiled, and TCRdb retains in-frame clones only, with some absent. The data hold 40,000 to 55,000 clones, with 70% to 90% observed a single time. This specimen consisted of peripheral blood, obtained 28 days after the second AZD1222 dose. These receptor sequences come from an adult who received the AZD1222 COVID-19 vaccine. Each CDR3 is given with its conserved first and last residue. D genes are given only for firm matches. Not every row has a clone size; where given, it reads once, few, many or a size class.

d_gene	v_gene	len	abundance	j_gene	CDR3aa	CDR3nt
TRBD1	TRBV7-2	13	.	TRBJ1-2	CASSSTGGYGYTF	TGTGCCAGCAGTTCTACAGGGGGCTATGGCTACACCTTC
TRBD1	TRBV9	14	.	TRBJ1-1	CASSGGTGEIEAFF	TGTGCCAGCAGCGGGGGGACAGGGGAGATTGAAGCTTTCTTT
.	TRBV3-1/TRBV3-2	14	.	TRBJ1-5	CASSQDWRNQPQHF	TGTGCCAGCAGCCAAGATTGGAGGAATCAGCCCCAGCATTTT
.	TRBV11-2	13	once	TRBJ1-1	CASSLMTNTEAFF	TGTGCCAGCAGCTTGATGACTAACACTGAAGCTTTCTTT
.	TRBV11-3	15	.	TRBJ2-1	CASSQGLVSYNEQFF	TGTGCCAGCAGCCAGGGGCTGGTCTCCTACAATGAGCAGTTCTTC
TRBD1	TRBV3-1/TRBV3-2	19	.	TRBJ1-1	CASSPMGIGGLVGVTEAFF	TGTGCCAGCAGCCCCATGGGGATAGGGGGCCTTGTTGGGGTCACTGAAGCTTTCTTT
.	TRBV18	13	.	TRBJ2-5	CASSPGTKETQYF	TGTGCCAGCTCACCTGGGACAAAAGAGACCCAGTACTTC
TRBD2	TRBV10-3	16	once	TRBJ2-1	CAISERRLAGNNEQFF	TGTGCCATCAGTGAGCGGAGACTAGCGGGGAACAATGAGCAGTTCTTC
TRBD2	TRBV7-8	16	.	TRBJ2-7	CASSQRGSGRYYEQYF	TGTGCCAGCAGCCAGAGGGGTAGCGGGAGGTATTACGAGCAGTACTTC
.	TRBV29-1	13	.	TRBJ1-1	CSASQGGDTEAFF	TGCAGCGCCTCGCAGGGTGGGGACACTGAAGCTTTCTTT
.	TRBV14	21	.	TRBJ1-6	CASSQDEGAGDLLSYNSPLHF	TGTGCCAGCAGCCAAGATGAAGGGGCCGGGGACCTCCTCTCCTATAATTCACCCCTCCACTTT
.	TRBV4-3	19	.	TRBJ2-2	CASSQRAPHGRDETGELFF	TGCGCCAGCAGCCAGAGAGCCCCGCACGGGCGGGACGAGACCGGGGAGCTGTTTTTT
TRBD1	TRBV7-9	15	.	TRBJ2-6	CASGQAFSGANVLTF	TGTGCCAGTGGACAGGCGTTCTCTGGGGCCAACGTCCTGACTTTC
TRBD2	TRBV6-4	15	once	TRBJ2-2	CASSRTSGNTGELFF	TGTGCCAGCAGTCGGACTAGCGGGAACACCGGGGAGCTGTTTTTT
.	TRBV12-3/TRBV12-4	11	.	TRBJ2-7	CASSFNVEQYF	TGTGCCAGCAGTTTTAACGTCGAGCAGTACTTC
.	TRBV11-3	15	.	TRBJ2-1	CASSPGGDREGEQFF	TGTGCCAGCAGCCCCGGGGGGGACAGGGAGGGTGAGCAGTTCTTC
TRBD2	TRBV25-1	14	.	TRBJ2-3	CASSLAGAADTQYF	TGTGCCAGCAGTCTAGCGGGAGCGGCGGATACGCAGTATTTT
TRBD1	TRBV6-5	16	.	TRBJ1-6	CASSYTSGTGNSPLHF	TGTGCCAGCAGTTACACCTCCGGGACAGGGAATTCACCCCTCCACTTT
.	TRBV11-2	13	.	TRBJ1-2	CASSPLGLDGYTF	TGTGCCAGCAGCCCCCTAGGTCTCGATGGCTACACCTTC
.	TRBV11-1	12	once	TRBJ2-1	CASSRFLHEQFF	TGTGCCAGCAGTCGATTTCTCCATGAGCAGTTCTTC
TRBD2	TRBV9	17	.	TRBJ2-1	CASSAFPMELADNEQFF	TGTGCCAGCAGCGCATTCCCCATGGAGCTAGCGGACAATGAGCAGTTCTTC
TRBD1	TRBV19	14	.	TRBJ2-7	CASNRDRVMGEQYF	TGTGCCAGTAACCGGGACAGGGTTATGGGCGAGCAGTACTTC
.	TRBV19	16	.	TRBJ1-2	CASSRGGTPGNYGYTF	TGTGCCAGTAGCCGAGGGGGGACACCGGGGAACTATGGCTACACCTTC
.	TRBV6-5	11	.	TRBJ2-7	CASTGVGEQYF	TGTGCCAGCACTGGGGTTGGCGAGCAGTACTTC
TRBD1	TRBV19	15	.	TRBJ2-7	CASSIVKGAPYEQYF	TGTGCCAGTAGTATAGTCAAGGGGGCGCCTTACGAGCAGTACTTC
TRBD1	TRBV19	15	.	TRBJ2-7	CASSMGQGVTYEQYF	TGTGCCAGTAGTATGGGACAGGGGGTTACCTACGAGCAGTACTTC
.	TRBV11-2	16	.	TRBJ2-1	CASSSRTMGIYNEQFF	TGTGCCAGCAGCTCCCGGACTATGGGGATATACAATGAGCAGTTCTTC
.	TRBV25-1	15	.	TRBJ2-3	CASSEGTFVGDTQYF	TGTGCCAGCAGTGAAGGGACTTTTGTAGGGGATACGCAGTATTTT
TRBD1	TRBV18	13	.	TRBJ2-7	CASSPQGALEQYF	TGTGCCAGCTCACCCCAGGGGGCGCTCGAGCAGTACTTC
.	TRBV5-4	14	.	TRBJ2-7	CASTRRGGAYEQYF	TGTGCCAGCACCCGGAGGGGGGGGGCTTACGAGCAGTACTTC
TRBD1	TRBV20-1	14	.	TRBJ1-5	CSASRQGDYQPQHF	TGCAGTGCTAGTCGGCAGGGGGATTATCAGCCCCAGCATTTT
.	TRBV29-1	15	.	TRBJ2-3	CSVEGLQGVKDTQYF	TGCAGCGTTGAAGGGCTACAGGGTGTAAAAGATACGCAGTATTTT
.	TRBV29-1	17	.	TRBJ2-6	CSVIQGPSLWGANVLTF	TGCAGCGTTATACAGGGACCTTCGCTCTGGGGGGCCAACGTCCTGACTTTC
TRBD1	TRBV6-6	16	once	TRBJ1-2	CASSPPGQGGPDGYTF	TGTGCCAGCAGTCCCCCGGGACAGGGGGGCCCCGATGGCTACACCTTC
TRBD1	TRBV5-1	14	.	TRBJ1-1	CASSSTGLGTEAFF	TGCGCCAGCAGCTCGACAGGGCTCGGCACTGAAGCTTTCTTT
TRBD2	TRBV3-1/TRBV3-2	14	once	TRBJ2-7	CASSGREYPYEQYF	TGTGCCAGCAGCGGGCGGGAGTACCCCTACGAGCAGTACTTC
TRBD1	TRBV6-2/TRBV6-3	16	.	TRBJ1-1	CASSYPQGAANTEAFF	TGTGCCAGCAGTTACCCTCAGGGGGCCGCGAACACTGAAGCTTTCTTT
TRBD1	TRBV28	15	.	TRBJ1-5	CASSQQGAGNQPQHF	TGTGCCAGCAGCCAGCAGGGGGCCGGCAATCAGCCCCAGCATTTT
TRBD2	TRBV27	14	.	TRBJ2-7	CASGVAGGPYEQYF	TGTGCCAGCGGGGTAGCGGGAGGGCCTTACGAGCAGTACTTC
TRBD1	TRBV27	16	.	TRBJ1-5	CASSFLGGTEHQPQHF	TGTGCCAGCAGTTTCCTAGGGGGGACAGAGCATCAGCCCCAGCATTTT
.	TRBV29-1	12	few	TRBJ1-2	CSVGTANYGYTF	TGCAGCGTTGGGACAGCTAACTATGGCTACACCTTC
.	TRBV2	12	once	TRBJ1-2	CASSEEQPGYTF	TGTGCCAGCAGTGAAGAACAACCGGGCTACACCTTC
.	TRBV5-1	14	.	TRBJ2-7	CASSPGTVTYEQYF	TGCGCCAGCAGCCCGGGGACCGTTACCTACGAGCAGTACTTC
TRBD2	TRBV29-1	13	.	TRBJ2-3	CSVDGTSGDTQYF	TGCAGCGTCGACGGGACTAGCGGCGATACGCAGTATTTT
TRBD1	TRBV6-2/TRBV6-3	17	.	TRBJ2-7	CASSYSGVRQGVNEQYF	TGTGCCAGCAGTTACTCGGGTGTGAGACAGGGCGTCAACGAGCAGTACTTC
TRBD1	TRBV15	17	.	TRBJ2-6	CATSRRQGAAGANVLTF	TGTGCCACCAGCAGACGACAGGGGGCTGCTGGGGCCAACGTCCTGACTTTC
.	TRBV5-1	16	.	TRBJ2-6	CASSRQEASVANVLTF	TGCGCCAGCAGCCGACAGGAAGCTTCTGTTGCCAACGTCCTGACTTTC
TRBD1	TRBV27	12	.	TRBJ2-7	CASGQGDYEQYF	TGTGCCAGCGGACAGGGGGATTACGAGCAGTACTTC
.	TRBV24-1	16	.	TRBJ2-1	CATSDFYFPGANEQFF	TGTGCCACCAGTGATTTTTATTTTCCGGGGGCCAATGAGCAGTTCTTC
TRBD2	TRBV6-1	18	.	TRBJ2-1	CASSEERARLAGRNEQFF	TGTGCCAGCAGTGAAGAAAGAGCTCGACTAGCGGGGAGGAATGAGCAGTTCTTC